What follows are 22 T cell receptor beta chains derived from one specimen sequenced in a study of Ad26.COV2.S vaccination and SARS-CoV-2 variants (dated by TCRdb to the early 2020s). Taken with the paper, the label for treatment or condition translates to: around 19 received Ad26.COV2.S at low or high dose, single or two shots; 5 received placebo; per-sample allocation not given. For vaccine and placebo recipients, the sequenced repertoires came from samples collected on day 63 after the first injection. Receptor amplification or capture employed the immunoSEQ multiplex PCR assay. Sourced from immuneACCESS, this table was stored by TCRdb with only in-frame sequences that have V and J called. A share of the clones is absent; for the studies checked, an unresolved V gene accounts for under half, and the remainder has no known explanation. This sample lists about 500,000 clones; 70% to 90% were detected once. Of the sample, about 1.5% is held by the ten largest clones.

Here the sequenced sample was peripheral blood, taken in a trial of Ad26.COV2.S vaccine versus placebo. The receptors shown here come from a person between 18 and 65 years old who received the Ad26.COV2.S COVID-19 vaccine or a placebo.

The V and J genes are TRBV29-1 and TRBJ2-2; 16 bases are a match to TRBD2. The CDR3 length is 17 residues. V trimming: 4 bases; J trimming: 4 bases; junction bases outside the gene matches: 6. Germline V gene lookup returns CDR1 SQVTM and CDR2 ANQGSEA. In nucleotides, the CDR3 is TGCAGCGTTGGGGGACTAGCGGGAGGGCGAGGCACCGGGGAGCTGTTTTTT. Its translation is CSVGGLAGGRGTGELFF.

J is TRBJ2-7 and V is TRBV21-1; TRBD1, the table's D call, lacks a check against the DNA. TRBV21-1 has pseudogene status. The length of the CDR3 is 14 residues. CDR3 DNA sequence: TGTGCCAGCAGCACCCGACAGTTTAAGGACGAGCAGTACTTC. Protein product: CASSTRQFKDEQYF.

This clone showed up just once. The V call is TRBV7-9, the J call TRBJ1-5; no reliable D call. This CDR3 spans 17 amino acids. CDR1 is SEHNR and CDR2 is FQNEAQ in the germline V gene (reference sequence). Trimming stripped 1 base from V and 2 bases from J, with 15 bases between. This chain's CDR3 is CASSLEIPGVGNQPQHF. Here the CDR3 DNA reads TGTGCCAGCAGCTTAGAAATACCAGGAGTGGGCAATCAGCCCCAGCATTTT. Based on the CDR3 plus reference TRBV7-9 and TRBJ1-5, the full variable domain is DTGVSQNPRHKITKRGQNVTFRCDPISEHNRLYWYRQTLGQGPEFLTYFQNEAQLEKSRLLSDRFSAERPKGSFSTLEIQRTEQGDSAMYLCASSLEIPGVGNQPQHFGDGTRLSIL.

This sequence joins TRBV5-4 and TRBJ1-4, with D maybe TRBD1 (5 bases). Germline V gives CDR1 SGHNT, CDR2 YYREEE (reference sequence). V was cut by 4 bases and J by 6 bases, with 16 bases left in between. This CDR3 is built from 15 residues. CDR3 amino acids: CASSPGGIGHEKLFF. The CDR3, as DNA: TGTGCCAGCAGCCCCGGGGGTATAGGACATGAAAAACTGTTTTTT. Supplemented by reference TRBV5-4 and TRBJ1-4, the full variable domain reads ETGVTQSPTHLIKTRGQQVTLRCSSQSGHNTVSWYQQALGQGPQFIFQYYREEENGRGNFPPRFSGLQFPNYSSELNVNALELDDSALYLCASSPGGIGHEKLFFGSGTQLSVL.

This clone showed up just a few times. The same CDR3 is also encoded by other DNA sequences in this sample. The gene calls are TRBV4-1 and TRBJ1-2; D unclear. This CDR3 is 14 amino acids long. Between the trimmed V and J ends, which lost 1 base and 2 bases, there was a span of 8 bases. Germline assignment: CDR1 MGHRA and CDR2 YSYEKL. The chain's CDR3 is CASSQGTANYGYTF. DNA of the CDR3: TGCGCCAGCAGCCAAGGGACGGCGAACTATGGCTACACCTTC.

J is TRBJ1-1 and V is TRBV5-1, with 7 positions matching TRBD1. The CDR3 consists of 16 residues. Trimming at V came to 3 bases and at J to 4 bases, leaving 12 bases not matched to a gene. Germline CDR1 and CDR2: SGHRS and YFSETQ. CDR3 DNA sequence: TGCGCCAGCAGCTCGATTCGGGACAGAAAATTCACTGAAGCTTTCTTT. Encoded protein: CASSSIRDRKFTEAFF.

This chain connects TRBV2 to TRBJ1-2; D remains ambiguous. V was clipped by 8 bases and J by 4 bases, with 11 bases between them. The CDR3 is 12 residues long. Per the germline V gene, CDR1 is SNHLY and CDR2 is FYNNEI. The CDR3 region has the DNA TGTGCCAGCCGGCCGTCACTCTATGGCTACACCTTC. It specifies CASRPSLYGYTF.

The J gene is TRBJ1-2, the V gene TRBV6-5, with D uncertain. V was trimmed by 6 bases and J by 4 bases, leaving 12 bases between them. The CDR3 runs 13 residues. Germline CDR1 MNHEY, CDR2 SVGAGI. The CDR3 sequence is CASSQTASYGYTF. DNA for the CDR3: TGTGCCAGCAGCCAGACGGCCAGCTATGGCTACACCTTC.

This chain joins TRBV18 and TRBJ1-3; 7 nucleotides match TRBD1. J was trimmed by 4 bases and V by 4 bases; bases with no gene match: 1. CDR3 length equals 13 residues. Germline assignment: CDR1 KGHSH and CDR2 LQKENI. CDR3 sequence: CASSQGQGNTIYF. In DNA, the CDR3 is TGTGCCAGCTCACAGGGACAGGGAAACACCATATATTTT.

The rearrangement joins TRBV7-2 to TRBJ2-7; TRBD1 aligns across 7 bases. Germline trimming cut 3 bases from V and 3 bases from J; bases unmatched to any gene: 5. The CDR3 runs to 14 residues. CDR1 and CDR2 from the germline V gene are SGHTA and FQGNSA. The CDR3 DNA sequence: TGTGCCAGCAGCTTTAGGGACAGCATCTACGAGCAGTACTTC. The encoded protein is CASSFRDSIYEQYF.

This clone was seen a few times. The rearrangement joins TRBV4-2 to TRBJ2-7, with 9 nucleotides matching TRBD2. Germline lookup yields CDR1 LGHNA and CDR2 YNFKEQ. The length of the CDR3 is 15 residues. V was clipped by 0 bases and J by 6 bases; unmatched bases: 6. The CDR3 is CASSQDGGRGFEQYF. The CDR3 coding sequence is TGTGCCAGCAGCCAAGATGGCGGGAGGGGCTTCGAGCAGTACTTC.

The chain has TRBV7-6 and TRBJ2-3; D uncertain. This CDR3 spans 12 amino acids. Trimming shortened V by 3 bases and J by 8 bases, and 9 bases separated the two germline ends. Germline V lookup: CDR1 SGHVS, CDR2 FNYEAQ. CDR3: CASSFSDSTQYF. The DNA of the CDR3 is TGTGCCAGCAGCTTTAGTGATAGTACGCAGTATTTT.

V is TRBV2 and J is TRBJ2-3; D remains ambiguous. The V gene lost 7 bases and the J gene lost 7 bases, with 12 bases spanning the gap. CDR1 is SNHLY and CDR2 is FYNNEI in the germline V gene. The CDR3 contains 12 residues. CDR3 nucleotides: TGTGCCAGCACTCCGATTGGCCATACGCAGTATTTT. Protein: CASTPIGHTQYF.

The chain combines TRBV30 with TRBJ1-5; TRBD1 matches 12 bases. The germline gives CDR1 GTSNPN, CDR2 SVGIG (reference sequence). CDR3 length: 14 amino acids. V was pared by 2 bases and J by 9 bases, with 5 bases of the junction left unmatched. CDR3 nucleotide sequence: TGTGCCTGGAGTTCGGGACAGGGGGCTTTGCCCCAGCATTTT. The encoded protein is CAWSSGQGALPQHF.

The chain combines TRBV7-2 with TRBJ2-1; 9 nucleotides agree with TRBD2. The germline V gene encodes CDR1 SGHTA and CDR2 FQGNSA. This CDR3 is 13 amino acids long. V was clipped by 3 bases and J by 9 bases; unmatched bases: 3. DNA of the CDR3: TGTGCCAGCAGCTTTCAAGCGGGAGGTGAGCAGTTCTTC. Protein: CASSFQAGGEQFF.

This clone has only one observation. This sequence joins TRBV27 and TRBJ1-1; the D is unclear. Germline V CDR1 and CDR2: MNHEY, SMNVEV (reference sequence). Trimming stripped 0 bases from V and 6 bases from J, with 8 bases between. This CDR3 has 13 residues. The CDR3 DNA follows: TGTGCCAGCAGTTTATCGACCGGGGCTGAAGCTTTCTTT. This translates into CASSLSTGAEAFF.

V gene TRBV7-3 combines with J gene TRBJ2-7; D possibly matches TRBD1 or TRBD2 (5 bases each). Trimming cost V 4 bases and J 4 bases, with 11 bases left between them. The CDR3 consists of 13 residues. Germline CDR1 and CDR2: SGHTA and FQGTGA. The CDR3 region has the DNA TGTGCCAGCAGCTCGGGACCTCAATACGAGCAGTACTTC. It translates to CASSSGPQYEQYF.

This rearrangement joins TRBV5-1 to TRBJ2-2; the match to TRBD2 covers 12 bases. The V segment lost 4 bases and the J segment 2 bases; nucleotides outside the gene matches: 6. Per germline, CDR1 SGHRS and CDR2 YFSETQ. The CDR3 contains 17 residues. CDR3 sequence reads: CASSLAGGSLNTGELFF. The CDR3 DNA is TGCGCCAGCAGCCTAGCGGGAGGGTCCCTAAACACCGGGGAGCTGTTTTTT.

This sequence joins TRBV30 and TRBJ2-2, with a weak D call TRBD1 (5 bases). Germline V CDR1 and CDR2: GTSNPN, SVGIG (reference sequence). The CDR3 length is 13 residues. V was shortened by 4 bases and J by 5 bases, with 11 bases between the two germline ends. CDR3 DNA: TGTGCCTGGAACAGGCTGGAGACCGGGGAGCTGTTTTTT. Residues: CAWNRLETGELFF.

This chain joins TRBV27 and TRBJ1-1, with 7 bases lining up with TRBD1. In germline, CDR1 is MNHEY, CDR2 SMNVEV (reference sequence). The CDR3 length is 13 residues. With 4 bases clipped from V and 1 base from J, the junction kept 0 bases outside the gene matches. CDR3 coding DNA: TGTGCCAGCAGTTGGACAGGGAACACTGAAGCTTTCTTT. It yields the protein CASSWTGNTEAFF.

This clone was found a few times. The chain uses TRBV2 and TRBJ1-4, with TRBD1 identical over 7 bases. Germline V gene sequence: CDR1 SNHLY, CDR2 FYNNEI. Trimming removed 6 bases from V and 8 bases from J; junction bases left unmatched: 6. The CDR3 sequence is 13 residues long. In nucleotides, the CDR3 is TGTGCCAGCAGACACAGGGGAGGGGAAAAACTGTTTTTT. This encodes CASRHRGGEKLFF.

The gene calls are TRBV12-3 or TRBV12-4 and TRBJ2-7; D not resolved. Between the trimmed V and J ends, which lost 3 bases and 2 bases, there was a span of 8 bases. The CDR3 sequence is 13 residues long. Here the CDR3 DNA reads TGTGCCAGCAGTTTTAATCCTGCCTACGAGCAGTACTTC. Residues: CASSFNPAYEQYF.